Listed here is a single T cell receptor (beta chain). No antigen is known for it. CDR3 length: 15 residues. Germline V gives CDR1 MNHEY, CDR2 SMNVEV (reference sequence). Germline trimming cut 5 bases from V and 6 bases from J; bases unmatched to any gene: 8. The sample is drawn from a study of T cell repertoires in cytomegalovirus infection. Study information: Indications of both CMV infection and matching HLA type were provided by public TCR beta signatures.

TCRdb reanalysed the reads using MiXCR and keeps one entry per CDR3 protein. Among around 530,000 distinct CDR3 sequences listed, more than 15% were seen once. Study-wide results and limits: Based on cumulative public TCR beta family frequency, carriers of CMV plus the relevant HLA were identified. HLA-C-restricted CMV clonotypes gave the most frequent clonotype in two of eight donors.

The source material was CD8+ T cells from PBMCs. The genes are TRBV27 and TRBJ1-5; 9 bases agree with TRBD1. This sequence was found in a human donor in good health (CMV status not recorded). Some clones in this sample may be carry-over from other donors' samples. The CDR3 sequence: CASSRIGQGSQPQHF. CDR3 nucleotide sequence: TGTGCCAGCAGTCGTATCGGACAGGGGTCTCAGCCCCAGCATTTT.